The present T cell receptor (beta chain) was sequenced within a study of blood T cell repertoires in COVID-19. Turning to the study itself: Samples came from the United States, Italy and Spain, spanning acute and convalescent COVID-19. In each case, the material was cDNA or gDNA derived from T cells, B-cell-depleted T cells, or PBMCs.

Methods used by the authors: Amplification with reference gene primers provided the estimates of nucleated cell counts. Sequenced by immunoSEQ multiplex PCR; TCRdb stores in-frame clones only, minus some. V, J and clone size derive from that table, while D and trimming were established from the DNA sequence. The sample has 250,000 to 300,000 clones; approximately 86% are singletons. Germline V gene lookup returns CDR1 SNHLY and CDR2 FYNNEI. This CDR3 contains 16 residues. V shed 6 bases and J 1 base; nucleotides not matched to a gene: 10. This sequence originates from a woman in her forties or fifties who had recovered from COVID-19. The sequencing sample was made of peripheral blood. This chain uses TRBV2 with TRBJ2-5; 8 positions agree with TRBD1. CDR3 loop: CASRGGGQGPQETQYF. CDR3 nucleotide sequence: TGTGCCAGCAGAGGAGGAGGACAGGGACCCCAAGAGACCCAGTACTTC.